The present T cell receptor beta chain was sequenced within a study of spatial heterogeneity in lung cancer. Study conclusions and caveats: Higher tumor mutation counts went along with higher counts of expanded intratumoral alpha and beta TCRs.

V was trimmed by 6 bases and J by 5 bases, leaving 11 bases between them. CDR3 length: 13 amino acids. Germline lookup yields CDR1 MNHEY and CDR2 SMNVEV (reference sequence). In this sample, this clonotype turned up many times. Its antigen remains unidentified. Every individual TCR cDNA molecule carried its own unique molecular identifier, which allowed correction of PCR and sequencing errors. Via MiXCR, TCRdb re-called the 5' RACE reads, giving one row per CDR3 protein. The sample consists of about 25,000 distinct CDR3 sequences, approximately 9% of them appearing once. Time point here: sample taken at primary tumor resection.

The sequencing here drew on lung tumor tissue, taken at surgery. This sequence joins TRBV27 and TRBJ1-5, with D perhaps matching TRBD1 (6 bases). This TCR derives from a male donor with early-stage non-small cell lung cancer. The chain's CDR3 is CASRQGFHQPQHF. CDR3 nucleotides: TGTGCCAGCAGGCAGGGGTTCCATCAGCCCCAGCATTTT.